These 15 T cell receptor beta chains share one sample of origin, sequenced in a study of T cell responses to AZD1222 COVID-19 vaccine. Profiling relied on immunoSEQ multiplex PCR, and the TCRdb table lists in-frame clones only, not all of them. The sample has approximately 150,000 clones; around 90% are singletons. The material sequenced was peripheral blood, taken 28 days after the second AZD1222 dose. The receptors derive from an adult who received the AZD1222 COVID-19 vaccine.

This clone was counted a few times. This chain links TRBV5-6 with TRBJ1-2; D is uncertain. This CDR3 region has 17 residues. Trimming stripped 4 bases from V and 0 bases from J, with 19 bases between. CDR1 and CDR2 (germline): SGHDT, YYEEEE. CDR3 bases: TGTGCCAGCAGCCCCTTGGGCGGGCCTCAGACTAACTATGGCTACACCTTC. Its protein product is CASSPLGGPQTNYGYTF.

The V call is TRBV7-9, the J call TRBJ1-3, with 10 positions matching TRBD1. The J segment lost 1 base and the V segment lost 4 bases, leaving 7 bases of the junction unmatched. This CDR3 has 17 residues. Germline lookup yields CDR1 SEHNR and CDR2 FQNEAQ (reference sequence). CDR3 coding DNA: TGTGCCAGCAGCTCCTTCCCGGGACAGGGGTCTGGAAACACCATATATTTT. Amino acid sequence: CASSSFPGQGSGNTIYF.

Points on this clone: An end of the junction differs from the germline gene, which may be a read error. V is TRBV12-3 or TRBV12-4 and J is TRBJ2-1; D unclear. The CDR3 loop spans 11 amino acids. Here the CDR3 DNA reads TGTGCCAGCAGCTTAGAATTTGGGCAGTTCTTC. Protein sequence: CASSLEFGQFF.

The rearrangement joins TRBV3-1 (or the pseudogene TRBV3-2) to TRBJ2-3, with 16 bases aligning to TRBD2. With 4 bases clipped from V and 6 bases from J, the junction kept 7 bases outside the gene matches. The CDR3 contains 17 residues. Germline values: CDR1 LGHDT, CDR2 YNNKEL (reference sequence). CDR3 in DNA: TGTGCCAGCAGCCCCTGGGGACTAGCGGGGGGGCAGGATACGCAGTATTTT. This translates into CASSPWGLAGGQDTQYF.

At least ten counts were recorded for this clone. Different DNA sequences within this sample yield the same CDR3. V gene TRBV19 combines with J gene TRBJ1-5, with a possible D match to TRBD1 (6 bases). Trimming pared 2 bases from V and 4 bases from J, leaving 9 bases between. The CDR3 sequence is 14 residues long. CDR1 is LNHDA and CDR2 is SQIVND in the germline V gene (reference sequence). In DNA, the CDR3 is TGTGCCAGTAGTATATCAGGGGAGAATCAGCCCCAGCATTTT. It codes for CASSISGENQPQHF.

The chain recombines TRBV7-9 with TRBJ1-6; 7 positions match TRBD1. The germline CDR1 and CDR2 sequences are SEHNR and FQNEAQ (reference sequence). Trimming cost V 5 bases and J 7 bases; bases outside gene matches: 11. The CDR3 totals 16 residues. The CDR3 coding sequence is TGTGCCAGCAGCACCAGGACAGGCAGAGGCAATTCACCCCTCCACTTT. Translation gives CASSTRTGRGNSPLHF. Variable domain in full (rest from reference TRBV7-9 and TRBJ1-6): DTGVSQNPRHKITKRGQNVTFRCDPISEHNRLYWYRQTLGQGPEFLTYFQNEAQLEKSRLLSDRFSAERPKGSFSTLEIQRTEQGDSAMYLCASSTRTGRGNSPLHFGNGTRLTVT.

The chain links TRBV15 to TRBJ2-5, with unresolved D. Germline CDR1 is LNHNV and CDR2 is YYDKDF (reference sequence). V was clipped by 5 bases and J by 2 bases, with 15 bases between them. The CDR3 loop spans 15 amino acids. CDR3 amino acids: CATSFRSTEQETQYF. CDR3 bases: TGTGCCACCAGCTTTAGATCGACCGAACAAGAGACCCAGTACTTC.

The V gene is TRBV5-5, the J gene TRBJ2-7; unclear D gene. CDR3 length equals 11 residues. Trimming pared 4 bases from V and 7 bases from J, leaving 9 bases between. Germline V lookup: CDR1 SGHKS, CDR2 YYEKEE (reference sequence). The DNA for the CDR3 is TGTGCCAGCAGCCCTAGAACGGAGCAGTACTTC. Translation: CASSPRTEQYF.

V is TRBV15 and J is TRBJ1-4; D gene unclear. CDR3 length: 16 residues. CDR1 and CDR2 from the germline V gene are LNHNV and YYDKDF (reference sequence). V was cut by 7 bases and J by 7 bases, with 22 bases left in between. CDR3 bases: TGTGCCACCACGTCAGGAAGGGTGAGGGTTGCTGAAAAACTGTTTTTT. Translation gives CATTSGRVRVAEKLFF.

V and J are TRBV7-2 and TRBJ1-3, with TRBD1 as a possible D gene (5 bases). Germline CDR1 SGHTA, CDR2 FQGNSA. The V and J ends lost 5 bases and 0 bases respectively, with 11 bases between them. The CDR3 consists of 15 residues. The CDR3 is CASSPRGSSGNTIYF. In DNA form, the CDR3 reads TGTGCCAGCAGCCCCCGGGGCAGCTCTGGAAACACCATATATTTT.

This sequence joins TRBV19 and TRBJ2-5, with D possibly TRBD2 on 5 matching bases. This CDR3 spans 14 amino acids. The V gene lost 5 bases and the J gene lost 0 bases, with 10 bases spanning the gap. In germline, CDR1 is LNHDA, CDR2 SQIVND (reference sequence). The CDR3 nucleotides are TGTGCCAGTAGTGGGAGCAGAGACCAAGAGACCCAGTACTTC. Amino acid sequence: CASSGSRDQETQYF.

This clone was seen once. The chain is built from TRBV29-1 and TRBJ2-1, with D perhaps TRBD1 (6 bases). The CDR3 spans 13 residues. Trimming shortened V by 4 bases and J by 4 bases, and 11 bases separated the two germline ends. CDR1 SQVTM and CDR2 ANQGSEA come from the germline V gene. The chain's CDR3 is CSVATGLYNEQFF. CDR3 nucleotides: TGCAGCGTTGCTACAGGGTTGTACAATGAGCAGTTCTTC.

The chain joins TRBV6-5 to TRBJ2-7, with TRBD2 identical over 10 bases. This CDR3 spans 14 amino acids. Germline CDR1 MNHEY, CDR2 SVGAGI. The V and J ends lost 0 bases and 6 bases, in that order; junction bases with no gene match: 2. The CDR3 sequence: CASSYSGLATEQYF. CDR3 in DNA: TGTGCCAGCAGTTACTCGGGACTAGCGACCGAGCAGTACTTC.

The chain recombines TRBV7-2 with TRBJ1-3; D unclear. CDR1 SGHTA and CDR2 FQGNSA come from the germline V gene. The CDR3 runs to 15 residues. The germline V and J ends were trimmed by 1 base and 2 bases, with 9 bases remaining between them. The CDR3 here is CASSLESGPGNTIYF. The CDR3 bases are TGTGCCAGCAGCTTAGAGTCCGGACCTGGAAACACCATATATTTT.

The gene calls are TRBV4-1 and TRBJ1-5; 9 bases line up with TRBD1. The CDR3 length is 15 residues. Germline assignment: CDR1 MGHRA and CDR2 YSYEKL. Trimming cost V 4 bases and J 5 bases; bases outside gene matches: 6. Here the CDR3 reads CASSLRQGVDQPQHF. The CDR3 DNA is TGCGCCAGCAGCCTTAGACAGGGGGTAGATCAGCCCCAGCATTTT.